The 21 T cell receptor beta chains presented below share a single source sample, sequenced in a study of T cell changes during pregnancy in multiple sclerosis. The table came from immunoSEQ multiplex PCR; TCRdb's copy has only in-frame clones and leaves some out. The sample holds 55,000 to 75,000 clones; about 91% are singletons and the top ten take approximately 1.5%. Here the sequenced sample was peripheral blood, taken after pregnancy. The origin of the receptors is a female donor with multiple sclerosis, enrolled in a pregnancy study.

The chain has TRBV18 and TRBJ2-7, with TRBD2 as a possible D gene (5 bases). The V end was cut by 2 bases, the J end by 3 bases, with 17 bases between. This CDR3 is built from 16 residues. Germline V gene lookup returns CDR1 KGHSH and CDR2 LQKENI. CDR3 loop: CASSPSPAAGGYEQYF. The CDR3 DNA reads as TGTGCCAGCTCACCATCCCCCGCGGCGGGCGGCTACGAGCAGTACTTC.

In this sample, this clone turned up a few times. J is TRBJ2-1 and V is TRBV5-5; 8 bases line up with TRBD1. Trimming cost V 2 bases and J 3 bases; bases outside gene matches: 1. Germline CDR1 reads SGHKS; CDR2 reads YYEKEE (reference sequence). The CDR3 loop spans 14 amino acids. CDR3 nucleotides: TGTGCCAGCAGCTTCGGACAGGGCTACAATGAGCAGTTCTTC. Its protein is CASSFGQGYNEQFF.

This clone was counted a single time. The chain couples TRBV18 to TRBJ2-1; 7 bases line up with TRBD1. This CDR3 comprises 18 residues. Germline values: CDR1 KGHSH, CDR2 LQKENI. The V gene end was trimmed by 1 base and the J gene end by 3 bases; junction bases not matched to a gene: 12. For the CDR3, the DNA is TGTGCCAGCTCACCACTGATGGGCGACAGGGAAATCTACAATGAGCAGTTCTTC. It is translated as CASSPLMGDREIYNEQFF. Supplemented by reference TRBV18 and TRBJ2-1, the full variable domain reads NAGVMQNPRHLVRRRGQEARLRCSPMKGHSHVYWYRQLPEEGLKFMVYLQKENIIDESGMPKERFSAEFPKEGPSILRIQQVVRGDSAAYFCASSPLMGDREIYNEQFFGPGTRLTVL.

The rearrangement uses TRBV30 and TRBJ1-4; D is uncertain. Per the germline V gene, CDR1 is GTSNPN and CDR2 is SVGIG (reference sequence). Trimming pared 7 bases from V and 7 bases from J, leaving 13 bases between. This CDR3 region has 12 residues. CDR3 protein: CASSGRGEKLFF. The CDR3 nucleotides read TGTGCCTCATCCGGGAGAGGTGAAAAACTGTTTTTT. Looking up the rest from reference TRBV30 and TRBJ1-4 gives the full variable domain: SQTIHQWPATLVQPVGSPLSLECTVEGTSNPNLYWYRQAAGRGLQLLFYSVGIGQISSEVPQNLSASRPQDRQFILSSKKLLLSDSGFYLCASSGRGEKLFFGSGTQLSVL.

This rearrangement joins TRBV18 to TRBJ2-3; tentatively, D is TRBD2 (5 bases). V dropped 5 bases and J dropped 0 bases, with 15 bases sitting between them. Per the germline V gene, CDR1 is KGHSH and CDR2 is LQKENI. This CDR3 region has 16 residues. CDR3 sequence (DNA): TGTGCCAGCTCATGGCAGGCTAGCCATAGCACAGATACGCAGTATTTT. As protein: CASSWQASHSTDTQYF. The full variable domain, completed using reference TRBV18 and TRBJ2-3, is NAGVMQNPRHLVRRRGQEARLRCSPMKGHSHVYWYRQLPEEGLKFMVYLQKENIIDESGMPKERFSAEFPKEGPSILRIQQVVRGDSAAYFCASSWQASHSTDTQYFGPGTRLTVL.

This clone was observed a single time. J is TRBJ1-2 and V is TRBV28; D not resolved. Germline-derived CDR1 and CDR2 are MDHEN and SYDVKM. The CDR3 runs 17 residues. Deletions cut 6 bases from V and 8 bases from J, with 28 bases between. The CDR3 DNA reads TGTGCCAGCAGCTCAAGGTCTCGGTCAGGTCCTGGAAGGGGCTACACCTTC. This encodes CASSSRSRSGPGRGYTF.

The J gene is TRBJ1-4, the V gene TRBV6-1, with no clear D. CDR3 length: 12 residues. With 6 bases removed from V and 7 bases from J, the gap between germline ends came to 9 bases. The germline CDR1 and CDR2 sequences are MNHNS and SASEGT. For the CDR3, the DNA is TGTGCCAGCAGGCCCTCCAGTGAAAAACTGTTTTTT. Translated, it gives CASRPSSEKLFF.

Here the CDR3 reads CASSHAGLAESYNEQFF. Written as DNA, the CDR3 is TGCGCCAGCAGCCACGCGGGACTAGCGGAGTCCTACAATGAGCAGTTCTTC. V gene TRBV4-1 combines with J gene TRBJ2-1; 11 positions agree with TRBD2. CDR1 is MGHRA, CDR2 YSYEKL, per germline. The ends lost 3 bases at V and 1 base at J; junction bases unmatched: 5. The CDR3 is 17 residues long.

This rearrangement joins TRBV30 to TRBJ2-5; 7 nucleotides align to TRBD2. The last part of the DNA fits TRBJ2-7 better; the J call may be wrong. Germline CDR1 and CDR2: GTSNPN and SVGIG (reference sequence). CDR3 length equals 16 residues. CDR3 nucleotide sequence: TGTGCCTGGAGTGTAGGCCTAGCGGAAAGCTCCTACGAGCAGTACTTC. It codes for CAWSVGLAESSYEQYF.

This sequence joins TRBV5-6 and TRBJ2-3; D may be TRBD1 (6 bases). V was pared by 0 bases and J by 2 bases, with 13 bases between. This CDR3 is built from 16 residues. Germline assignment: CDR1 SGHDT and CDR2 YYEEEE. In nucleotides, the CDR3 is TGTGCCAGCAGCTTGGGGGGGCAGGAGCCCACAGATACGCAGTATTTT. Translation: CASSLGGQEPTDTQYF.

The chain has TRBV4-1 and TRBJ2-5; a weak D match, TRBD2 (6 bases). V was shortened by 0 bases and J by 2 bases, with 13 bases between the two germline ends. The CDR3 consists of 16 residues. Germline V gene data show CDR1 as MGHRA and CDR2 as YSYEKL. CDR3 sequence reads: CASSQEERDLQETQYF. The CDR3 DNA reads TGCGCCAGCAGCCAAGAGGAAAGGGACTTACAAGAGACCCAGTACTTC.

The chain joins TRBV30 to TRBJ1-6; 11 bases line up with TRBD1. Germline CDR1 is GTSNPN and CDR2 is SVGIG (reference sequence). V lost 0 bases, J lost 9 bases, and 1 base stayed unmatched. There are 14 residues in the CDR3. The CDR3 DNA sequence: TGTGCCTGGAGTGTAGGACAGGGGGCTTCACCCCTCCACTTT. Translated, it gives CAWSVGQGASPLHF.

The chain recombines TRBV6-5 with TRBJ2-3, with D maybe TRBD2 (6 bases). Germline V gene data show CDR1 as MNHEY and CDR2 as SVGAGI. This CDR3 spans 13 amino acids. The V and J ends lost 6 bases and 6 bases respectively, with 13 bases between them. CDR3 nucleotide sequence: TGTGCCAGCAGCAGACTAGTTGTGGATACGCAGTATTTT. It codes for CASSRLVVDTQYF.

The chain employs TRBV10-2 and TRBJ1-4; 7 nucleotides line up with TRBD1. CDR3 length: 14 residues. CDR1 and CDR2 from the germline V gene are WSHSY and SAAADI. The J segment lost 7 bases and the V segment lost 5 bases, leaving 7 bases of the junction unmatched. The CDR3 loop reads CASSPGQVVEKLFF. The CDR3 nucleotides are TGCGCCAGCAGTCCCGGACAGGTGGTTGAAAAACTGTTTTTT.

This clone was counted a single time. DNA of the CDR3: TGTGCCAGCAGAATTCAGGGGGCAGGGTGGGAAAAACTGTTTTTT. It codes for CASRIQGAGWEKLFF. V and J are TRBV28 and TRBJ1-4; 8 nucleotides align to TRBD1. The CDR3 length is 15 residues. V shed 6 bases and J 8 bases; nucleotides not matched to a gene: 11. Germline loops: CDR1 MDHEN, CDR2 SYDVKM.

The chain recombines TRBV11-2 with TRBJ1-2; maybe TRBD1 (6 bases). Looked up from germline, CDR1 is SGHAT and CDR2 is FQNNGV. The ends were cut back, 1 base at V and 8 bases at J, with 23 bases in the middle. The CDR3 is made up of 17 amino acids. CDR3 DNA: TGTGCCAGCAGCTTAGTTTTTGGGACACCTAGTGGAGTAGGCTACACCTTC. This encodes CASSLVFGTPSGVGYTF.

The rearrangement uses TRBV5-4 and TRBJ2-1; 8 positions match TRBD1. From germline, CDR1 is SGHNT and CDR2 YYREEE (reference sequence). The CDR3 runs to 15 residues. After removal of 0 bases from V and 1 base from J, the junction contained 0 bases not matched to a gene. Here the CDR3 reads CASSLGQGSYNEQFF. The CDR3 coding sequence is TGTGCCAGCAGCTTGGGACAGGGGTCCTACAATGAGCAGTTCTTC.

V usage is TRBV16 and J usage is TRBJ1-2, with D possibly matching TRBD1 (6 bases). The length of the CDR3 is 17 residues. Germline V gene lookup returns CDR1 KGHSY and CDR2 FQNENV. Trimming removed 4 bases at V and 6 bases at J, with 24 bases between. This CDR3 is CASSLVLGALLRDGYTF. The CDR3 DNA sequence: TGTGCCAGCAGCCTCGTATTGGGGGCCCTACTTAGGGATGGCTACACCTTC.

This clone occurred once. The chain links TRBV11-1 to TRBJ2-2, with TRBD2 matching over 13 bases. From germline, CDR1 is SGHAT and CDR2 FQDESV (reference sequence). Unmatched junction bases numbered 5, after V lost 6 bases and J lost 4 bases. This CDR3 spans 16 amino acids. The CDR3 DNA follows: TGTGCCAGCAGATTTGGACTAGCGGGAGCCACCGGGGAGCTGTTTTTT. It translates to CASRFGLAGATGELFF. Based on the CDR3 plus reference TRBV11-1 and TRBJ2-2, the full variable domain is EAEVAQSPRYKITEKSQAVAFWCDPISGHATLYWYRQILGQGPELLVQFQDESVVDDSQLPKDRFSAERLKGVDSTLKIQPAELGDSAMYLCASRFGLAGATGELFFGEGSRLTVL.

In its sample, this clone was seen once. CDR3 sequence (DNA): TGTGCCAGCAGTTTAGCGGGGCGTGGGGCCAACGTCCTGACTTTC. Amino acids: CASSLAGRGANVLTF. The V and J genes are TRBV28 and TRBJ2-6; perhaps TRBD2 as D (6 bases). Germline V gives CDR1 MDHEN, CDR2 SYDVKM. The CDR3 runs to 15 residues. Trimming removed 2 bases from V and 3 bases from J, with 8 bases in between. Combining the CDR3 with reference TRBV28 and TRBJ2-6 gives the whole variable domain DVKVTQSSRYLVKRTGEKVFLECVQDMDHENMFWYRQDPGLGLRLIYFSYDVKMKEKGDIPEGYSVSREKKERFSLILESASTNQTSMYLCASSLAGRGANVLTFGAGSRLTVL.

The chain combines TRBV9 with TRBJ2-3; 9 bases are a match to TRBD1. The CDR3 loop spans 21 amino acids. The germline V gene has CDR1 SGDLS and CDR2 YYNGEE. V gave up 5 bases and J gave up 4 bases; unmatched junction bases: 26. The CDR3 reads CASRVIVYTGGEGGEADTQYF. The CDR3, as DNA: TGTGCCAGCAGAGTTATTGTTTATACAGGGGGCGAAGGGGGGGAGGCAGATACGCAGTATTTT.